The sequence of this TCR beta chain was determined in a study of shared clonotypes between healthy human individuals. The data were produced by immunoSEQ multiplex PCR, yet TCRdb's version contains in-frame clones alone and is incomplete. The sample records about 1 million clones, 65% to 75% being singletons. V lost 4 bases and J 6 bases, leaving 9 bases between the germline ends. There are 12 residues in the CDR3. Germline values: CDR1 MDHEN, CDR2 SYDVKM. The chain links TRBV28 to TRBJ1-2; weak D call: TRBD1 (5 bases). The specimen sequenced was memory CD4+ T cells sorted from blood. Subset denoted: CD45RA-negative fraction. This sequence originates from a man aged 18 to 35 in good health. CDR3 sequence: CASSSWGDGYTF. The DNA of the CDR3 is TGTGCCAGCAGTTCTTGGGGGGATGGCTACACCTTC.